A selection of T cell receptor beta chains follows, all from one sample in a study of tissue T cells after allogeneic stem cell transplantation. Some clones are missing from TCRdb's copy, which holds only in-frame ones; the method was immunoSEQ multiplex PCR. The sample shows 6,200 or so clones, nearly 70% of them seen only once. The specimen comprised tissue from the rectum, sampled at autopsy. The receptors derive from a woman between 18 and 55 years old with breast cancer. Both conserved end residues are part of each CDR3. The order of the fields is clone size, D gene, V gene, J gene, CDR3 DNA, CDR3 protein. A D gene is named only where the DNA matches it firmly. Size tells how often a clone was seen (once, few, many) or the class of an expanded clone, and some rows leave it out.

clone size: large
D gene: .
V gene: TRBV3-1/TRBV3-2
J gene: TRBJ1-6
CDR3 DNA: TGTGCCAGCAGCCAAAGGGGCTCCTATAATTCACCCCTCCACTTT
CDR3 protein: CASSQRGSYNSPLHF

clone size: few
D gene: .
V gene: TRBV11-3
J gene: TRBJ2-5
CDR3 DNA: TGTGCCAGCAGCTGGGGTCGGGATGAGACCCAGTACTTC
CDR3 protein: CASSWGRDETQYF

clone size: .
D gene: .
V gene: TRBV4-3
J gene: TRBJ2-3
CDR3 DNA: TGCGCCAGCAGCCAAGTATACTCTATAAGGACAGATACGCAGTATTTT
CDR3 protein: CASSQVYSIRTDTQYF

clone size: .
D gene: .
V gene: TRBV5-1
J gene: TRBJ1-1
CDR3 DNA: TGCGCCAGCAGCTTGGGCCAGATCACTGAAGCTTTCTTT
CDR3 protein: CASSLGQITEAFF

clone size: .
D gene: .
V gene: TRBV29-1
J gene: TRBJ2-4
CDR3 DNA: TGCAGCGTTGAAGTGGGGGCGATGGACATTCAGTACTTC
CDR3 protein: CSVEVGAMDIQYF

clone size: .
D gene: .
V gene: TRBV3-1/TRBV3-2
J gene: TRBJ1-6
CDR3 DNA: TGTGCCAGCAGCCCCCTTTGGCCGTTCGGATCACCCCTCCACTTT
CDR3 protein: CASSPLWPFGSPLHF

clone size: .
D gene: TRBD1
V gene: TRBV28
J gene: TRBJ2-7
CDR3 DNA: TGTGCCAGCAGTTCCGGGACAGGGGGTTCCTACGAGCAGTACTTC
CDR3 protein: CASSSGTGGSYEQYF

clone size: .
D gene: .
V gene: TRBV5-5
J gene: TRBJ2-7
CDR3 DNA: TGTGCCAGCAACTCCCCCCGGGCAGGGCAGCAGTACTTC
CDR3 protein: CASNSPRAGQQYF

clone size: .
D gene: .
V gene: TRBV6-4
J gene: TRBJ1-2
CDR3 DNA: TGTGCCAGCAGTGGGTCGACAGTCTTCTATGGCTACACCTTC
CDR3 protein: CASSGSTVFYGYTF

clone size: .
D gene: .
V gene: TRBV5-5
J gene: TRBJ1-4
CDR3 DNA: TGTGCCAGCAGCTTGGTACCTTATTTGCAAAAACTGTTTTTT
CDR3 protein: CASSLVPYLQKLFF

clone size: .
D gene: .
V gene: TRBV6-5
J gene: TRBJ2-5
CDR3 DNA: TGTGCCAGCAGTCGTGGACGGGGCCAAGAGACCCAGTACTTC
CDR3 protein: CASSRGRGQETQYF

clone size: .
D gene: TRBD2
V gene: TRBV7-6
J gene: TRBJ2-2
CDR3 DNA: TGTGCCAGCAGAGCTAGCGGGAGCACCGGGGAGCTGTTTTTT
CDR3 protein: CASRASGSTGELFF

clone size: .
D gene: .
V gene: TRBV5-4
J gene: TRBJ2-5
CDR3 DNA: TGTGCCAGCAGCAGGGGGGGGGCTGGCCAAGAGACCCAGTACTTC
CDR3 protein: CASSRGGAGQETQYF

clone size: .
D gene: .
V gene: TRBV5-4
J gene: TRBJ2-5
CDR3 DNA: TGTGCCAGCAGCTCTCAATGGGGGCAGCGGGAGACCCAGTACTTC
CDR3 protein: CASSSQWGQRETQYF

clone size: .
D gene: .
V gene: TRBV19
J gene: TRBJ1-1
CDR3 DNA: TGTGCCAGTAGTATACTTTTAAGGAACACTGAAGCTTTCTTT
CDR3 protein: CASSILLRNTEAFF

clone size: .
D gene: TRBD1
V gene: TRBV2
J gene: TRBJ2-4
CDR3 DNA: TGTGCCAGCAGCATCGACAGGGAGGCCAAAAACATTCAGTACTTC
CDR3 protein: CASSIDREAKNIQYF

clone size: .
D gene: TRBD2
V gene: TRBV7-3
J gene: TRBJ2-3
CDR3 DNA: TGTGCCAGCAGCCCCAAAGGCCTAGCGGCAATCACAGATACGCAGTATTTT
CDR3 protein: CASSPKGLAAITDTQYF

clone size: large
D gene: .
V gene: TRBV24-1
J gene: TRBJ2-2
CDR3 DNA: TGTGCCACCAACTCGTCGTTAGGGGAATCGAACACCGGGGAGCTGTTTTTT
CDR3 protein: CATNSSLGESNTGELFF

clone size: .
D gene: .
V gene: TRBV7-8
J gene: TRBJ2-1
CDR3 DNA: TGTGCCAGCAGCTTTTGGCTAGCAGGTTACAATGAGCAGTTCTTC
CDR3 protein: CASSFWLAGYNEQFF

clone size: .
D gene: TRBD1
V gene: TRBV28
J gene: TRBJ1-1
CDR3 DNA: TGTGCCAGCGTCGGAGGGGGGACAGGGTTGTTTAGGACTGAAGCTTTCTTT
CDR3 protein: CASVGGGTGLFRTEAFF

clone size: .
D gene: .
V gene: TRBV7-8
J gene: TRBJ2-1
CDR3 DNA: TGTGCCAGCAGCTTAGACGGCGGAACCGTCTACAATGAGCAGTTCTTC
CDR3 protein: CASSLDGGTVYNEQFF

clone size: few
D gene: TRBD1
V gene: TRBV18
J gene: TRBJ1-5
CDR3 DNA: TGTGCCAGCTCTCGTGACAGGGGAGGCCAGCCCCAGCATTTT
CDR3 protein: CASSRDRGGQPQHF

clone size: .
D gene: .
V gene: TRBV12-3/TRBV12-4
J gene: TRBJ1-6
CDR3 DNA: TGTGCCAGCAGTTTATCAAGAAATTCACCCCTCCACTTT
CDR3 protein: CASSLSRNSPLHF

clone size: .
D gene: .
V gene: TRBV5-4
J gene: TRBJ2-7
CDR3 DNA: TGTGCCAGCAGCTTGGGGACGCGGGAATACGAGCAGTACTTC
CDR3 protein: CASSLGTREYEQYF

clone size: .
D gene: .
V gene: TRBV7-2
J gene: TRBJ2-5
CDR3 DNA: TGTGCCACCCGTCGGAGTTCGGGAGAGACCCAGTACTTC
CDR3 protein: CATRRSSGETQYF

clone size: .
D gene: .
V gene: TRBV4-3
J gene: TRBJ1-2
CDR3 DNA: TGCGCCAGCAGCCAAGATGTAGGGGGGGTCTATGGCTACACCTTC
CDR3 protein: CASSQDVGGVYGYTF

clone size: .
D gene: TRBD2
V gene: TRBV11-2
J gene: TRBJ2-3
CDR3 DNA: TGTGCCAGCAGCTTACTCGGGGGGGCCGTAGATACGCAGTATTTT
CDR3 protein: CASSLLGGAVDTQYF

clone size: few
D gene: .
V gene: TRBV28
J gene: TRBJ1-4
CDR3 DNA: TGTGCCAGCAGTTTGGGTGAAAAACTGTTTTTT
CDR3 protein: CASSLGEKLFF

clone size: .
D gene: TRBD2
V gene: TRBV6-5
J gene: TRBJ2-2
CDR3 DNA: TGTGCCAGCAGTTACACACAAGCGGGGGGGCCCGGGGAGCTGTTTTTT
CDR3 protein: CASSYTQAGGPGELFF

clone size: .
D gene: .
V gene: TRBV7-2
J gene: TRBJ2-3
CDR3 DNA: TGTGCCAGCAGCTCTACGGGGGACCCAGCAGATACGCAGTATTTT
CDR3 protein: CASSSTGDPADTQYF

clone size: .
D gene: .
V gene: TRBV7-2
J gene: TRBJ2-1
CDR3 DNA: TGTGCCAGCTCGGATCAGGGGGGGGACGATCAGTTCTTC
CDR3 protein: CASSDQGGDDQFF

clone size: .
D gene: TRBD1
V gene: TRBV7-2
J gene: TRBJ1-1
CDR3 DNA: TGTGCCAGCGTCTTGGACAGGGGGGGCACTGAAGCTTTCTTT
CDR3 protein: CASVLDRGGTEAFF

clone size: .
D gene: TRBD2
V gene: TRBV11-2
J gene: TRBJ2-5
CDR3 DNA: TGTGCCAGCAGCTTAGCCGCTACTAGCGGGGGGGAGACCCAGTACTTC
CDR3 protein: CASSLAATSGGETQYF

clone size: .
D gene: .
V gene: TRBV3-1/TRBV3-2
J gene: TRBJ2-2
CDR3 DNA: TGTGCCAGCAGCCAGAGGACGAACACCGGGGAGCTGTTTTTT
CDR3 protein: CASSQRTNTGELFF

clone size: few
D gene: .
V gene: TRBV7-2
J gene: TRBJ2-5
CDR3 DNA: TGTGCCAGCAGCCCAAATAGGGAGACCCAGTACTTC
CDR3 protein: CASSPNRETQYF

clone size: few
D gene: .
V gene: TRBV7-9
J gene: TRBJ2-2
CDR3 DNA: TGTGCCAGCAGCTGGAATTTCGGGTCCGGGGAGCTGTTTTTT
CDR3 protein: CASSWNFGSGELFF

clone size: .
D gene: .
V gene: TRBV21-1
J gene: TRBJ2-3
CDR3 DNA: TGTGCCAGCAGCCCTACCCAGGGACCTAGCGGGAGGGCCGAGACAGATACGCAGTATTTT
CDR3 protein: CASSPTQGPSGRAETDTQYF

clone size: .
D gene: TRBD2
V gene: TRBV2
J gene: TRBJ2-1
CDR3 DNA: TGTGCCAGCAGTGGACTAGCTGAAGGCAATGAGCAGTTCTTC
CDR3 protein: CASSGLAEGNEQFF

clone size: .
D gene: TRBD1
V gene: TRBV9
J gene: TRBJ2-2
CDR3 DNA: TGTGCCAGCAGCGGGACAGGGGGCGCAGACGGGGAGCTGTTTTTT
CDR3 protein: CASSGTGGADGELFF

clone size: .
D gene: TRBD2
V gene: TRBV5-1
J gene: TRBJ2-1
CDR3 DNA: TGCGCCAGCAGCTTTAAAGAGGGAGGGCCCCACAATGAGCAGTTCTTC
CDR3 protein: CASSFKEGGPHNEQFF

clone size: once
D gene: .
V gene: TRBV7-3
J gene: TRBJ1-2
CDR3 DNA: TGTGCCAGCAGCTTAGTCGACGGATATGGCTACACCTTC
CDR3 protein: CASSLVDGYGYTF

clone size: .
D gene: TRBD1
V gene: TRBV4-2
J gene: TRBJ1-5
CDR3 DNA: TGTGCCAGCAGCCCCATCCCTTTGGGGACAGGGGGGGGTTGGGGCAATCAGCCCCAGCATTTT
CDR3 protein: CASSPIPLGTGGGWGNQPQHF

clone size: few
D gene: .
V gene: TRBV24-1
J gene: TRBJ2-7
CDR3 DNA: TGTGCCACCAGTGAGGCGACGGGCTCCTACGAGCAGTACTTC
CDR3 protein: CATSEATGSYEQYF

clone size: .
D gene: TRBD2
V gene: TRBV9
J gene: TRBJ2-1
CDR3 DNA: TGTGCCAGCAGCGTAGTGGGGACTAGCGAGGGGGATGAGCAGTTCTTC
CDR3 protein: CASSVVGTSEGDEQFF